This T cell receptor (beta chain) emerged from a study of vaccination effects on CD4 cells after COVID-19. Viral peptide pools were used in the ViraFEST assay to expand antigen-specific CD4+ T cells, and sequencing came afterward. Culture proceeded for under twelve days, and CD4+ T cells were then isolated. Of the BNT162b2 and mRNA-1273 vaccines, participants received two doses of one or the other. Details on this clone: Its target is unknown.

Profiled with immunoSEQ multiplex PCR; TCRdb holds only in-frame clones, not every one. The top ten clones hold around 15% of a sample with fewer than 35,000 clones, roughly four fifths of them seen once. Germline V gene lookup returns CDR1 ENHRY and CDR2 SYGVKD. V was shortened by 1 base and J by 3 bases, with 10 bases between the two germline ends. The CDR3 has 14 residues. The chain carries TRBV10-3 and TRBJ2-7; D not certain. Sequencing used CD4+ T cells from PBMCs cultured with HCoV-229E spike peptides, obtained after COVID-19 vaccination. The sequence came from a human donor who received a COVID-19 vaccine. CDR3 in amino acids: CAISELGSYYEQYF. The CDR3 region has the DNA TGTGCCATCAGTGAGTTAGGCTCTTACTACGAGCAGTACTTC.